This TCR beta chain is drawn from a study of blood T cell repertoires in COVID-19. Turning to the study itself: COVID-19 samples, acute and convalescent, were from the United States, Italy and Spain. In each case, the material was cDNA or gDNA derived from T cells, B-cell-depleted T cells, or PBMCs.

In the original analysis: Reference gene primer amplification gave estimated nucleated cell counts. Repertoires were generated with immunoSEQ multiplex PCR, while TCRdb's copy carries only in-frame clones and drops some. V and J calls and clone size come straight from that table; D and trimming were deduced from the DNA. The sample comprises more than 150,000 clones, about 85% of which are singletons, and about an eighth rests with the top ten. CDR1 is SGHTA and CDR2 is FQGNSA in the germline V gene. The CDR3 is made up of 18 amino acids. Trimming took 0 bases from V and 2 from J; bases not matched to a gene: 10.

The sequence was obtained from a man between 65 and 85 years old who had recovered from COVID-19. The genes are TRBV7-2 and TRBJ2-1; 7 nucleotides agree with TRBD2. Material for sequencing was peripheral blood. The CDR3 loop reads CASSLAVNSGFAYNEQFF. The DNA of the CDR3 is TGTGCCAGCAGCTTAGCGGTGAATAGCGGGTTCGCCTACAATGAGCAGTTCTTC.